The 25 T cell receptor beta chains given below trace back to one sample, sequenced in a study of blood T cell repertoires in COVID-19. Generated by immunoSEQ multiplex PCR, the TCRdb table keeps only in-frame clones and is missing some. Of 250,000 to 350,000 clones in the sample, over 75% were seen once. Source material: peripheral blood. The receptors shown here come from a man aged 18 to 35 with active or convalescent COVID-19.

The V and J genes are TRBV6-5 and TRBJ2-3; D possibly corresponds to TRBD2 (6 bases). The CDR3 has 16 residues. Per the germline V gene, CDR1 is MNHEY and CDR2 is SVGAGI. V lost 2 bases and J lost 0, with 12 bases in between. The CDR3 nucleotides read TGTGCCAGCAGTTACGGGAGGACCACTAGCACAGATACGCAGTATTTT. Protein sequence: CASSYGRTTSTDTQYF.

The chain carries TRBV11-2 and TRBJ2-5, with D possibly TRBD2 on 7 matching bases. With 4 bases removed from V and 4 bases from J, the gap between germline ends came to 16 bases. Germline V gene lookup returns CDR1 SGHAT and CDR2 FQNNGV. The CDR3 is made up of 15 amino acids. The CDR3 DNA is TGTGCCAGCAGCTCCCTGAAGGGGGGGCGAGAGACCCAGTACTTC. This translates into CASSSLKGGRETQYF. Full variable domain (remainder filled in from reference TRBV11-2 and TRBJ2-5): EAGVAQSPRYKIIEKRQSVAFWCNPISGHATLYWYQQILGQGPKLLIQFQNNGVVDDSQLPKDRFSAERLKGVDSTLKIQPAKLEDSAVYLCASSSLKGGRETQYFGPGTRLLVL.

CDR3 residues: CASSTNRLVGTGELFF. CDR3 bases: TGTGCCAGTAGTACAAACAGGCTCGTGGGCACCGGGGAGCTGTTTTTT. The chain carries TRBV19 and TRBJ2-2, with a possible D match to TRBD1 (5 bases). The germline gives CDR1 LNHDA, CDR2 SQIVND (reference sequence). This CDR3 has 16 amino acids. Trimming cost V 4 bases and J 4 bases, with 16 bases left between them.

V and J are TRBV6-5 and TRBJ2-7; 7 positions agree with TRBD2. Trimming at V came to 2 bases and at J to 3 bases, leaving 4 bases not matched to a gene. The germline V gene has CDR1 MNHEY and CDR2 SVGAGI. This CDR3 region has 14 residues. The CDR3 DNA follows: TGTGCCAGCAGTTACGGGCGGGGGAACTACGAGCAGTACTTC. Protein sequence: CASSYGRGNYEQYF.

The CDR3 DNA reads as TGTGCCAGCAGTGATGTTCTTCGGCCCCAGCATTTT. Translating it yields CASSDVLRPQHF. The J gene is TRBJ1-5, the V gene TRBV6-1, with D unclear. Germline V gene sequence: CDR1 MNHNS, CDR2 SASEGT. This CDR3 has 12 amino acids. Trimming shortened V by 3 bases and J by 9 bases, and 9 bases separated the two germline ends.

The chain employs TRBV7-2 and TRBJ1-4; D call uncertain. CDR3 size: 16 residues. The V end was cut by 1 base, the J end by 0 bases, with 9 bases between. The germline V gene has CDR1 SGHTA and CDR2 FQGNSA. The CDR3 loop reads CASSLGESTTNEKLFF. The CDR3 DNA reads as TGTGCCAGCAGCTTAGGGGAGAGTACAACTAATGAAAAACTGTTTTTT.

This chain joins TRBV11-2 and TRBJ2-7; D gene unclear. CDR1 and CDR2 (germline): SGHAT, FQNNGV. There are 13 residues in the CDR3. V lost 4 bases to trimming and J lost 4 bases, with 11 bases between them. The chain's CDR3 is CASSSEPRYEQYF. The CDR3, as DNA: TGTGCCAGCAGCTCAGAGCCCAGGTACGAGCAGTACTTC.

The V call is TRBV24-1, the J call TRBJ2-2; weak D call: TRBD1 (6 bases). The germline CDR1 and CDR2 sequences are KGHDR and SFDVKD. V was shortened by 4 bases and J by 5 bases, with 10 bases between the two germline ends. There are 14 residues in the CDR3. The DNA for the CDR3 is TGTGCCACCAGTGAACAGGGTGGGACCGGGGAGCTGTTTTTT. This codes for CATSEQGGTGELFF.

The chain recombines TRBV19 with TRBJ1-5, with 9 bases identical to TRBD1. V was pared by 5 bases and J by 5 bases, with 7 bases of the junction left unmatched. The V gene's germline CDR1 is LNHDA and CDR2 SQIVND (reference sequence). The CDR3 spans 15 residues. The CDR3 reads CASSPWTGEDQPQHF. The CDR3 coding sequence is TGTGCCAGTAGTCCATGGACAGGGGAGGATCAGCCCCAGCATTTT.

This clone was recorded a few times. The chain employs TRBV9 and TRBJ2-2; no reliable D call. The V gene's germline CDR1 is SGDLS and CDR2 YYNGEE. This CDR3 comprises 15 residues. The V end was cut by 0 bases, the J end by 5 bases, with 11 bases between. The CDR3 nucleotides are TGTGCCAGCAGCGTAGATCCCCGCGCTACCGGGGAGCTGTTTTTT. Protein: CASSVDPRATGELFF.

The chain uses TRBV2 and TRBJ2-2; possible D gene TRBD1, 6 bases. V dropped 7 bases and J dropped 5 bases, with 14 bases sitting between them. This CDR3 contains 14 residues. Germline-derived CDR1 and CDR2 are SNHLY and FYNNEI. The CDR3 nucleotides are TGTGCCAGCACAAAAGGACAGTTAACCGGGGAGCTGTTTTTT. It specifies CASTKGQLTGELFF.

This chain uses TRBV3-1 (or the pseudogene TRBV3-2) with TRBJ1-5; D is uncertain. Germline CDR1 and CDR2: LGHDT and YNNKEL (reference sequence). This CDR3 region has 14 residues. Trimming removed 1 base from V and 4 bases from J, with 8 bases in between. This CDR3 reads CASSQGPMNQPQHF. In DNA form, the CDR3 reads TGTGCCAGCAGCCAAGGGCCCATGAATCAGCCCCAGCATTTT.

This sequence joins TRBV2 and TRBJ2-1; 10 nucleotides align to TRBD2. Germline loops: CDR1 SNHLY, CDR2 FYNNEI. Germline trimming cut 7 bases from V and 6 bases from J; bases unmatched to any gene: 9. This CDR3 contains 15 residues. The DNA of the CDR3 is TGTGCCAGCAAGTCAGCGGGGGGGCCCGGCAATGAGCAGTTCTTC. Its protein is CASKSAGGPGNEQFF.

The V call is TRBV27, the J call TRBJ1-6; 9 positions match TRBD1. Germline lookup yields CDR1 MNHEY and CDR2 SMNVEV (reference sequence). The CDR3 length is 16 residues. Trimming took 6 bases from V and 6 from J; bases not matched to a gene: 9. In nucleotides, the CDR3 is TGTGCCAGCAGCCGGGACAGGGCGAGTCCTAATTCACCCCTCCACTTT. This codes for CASSRDRASPNSPLHF.

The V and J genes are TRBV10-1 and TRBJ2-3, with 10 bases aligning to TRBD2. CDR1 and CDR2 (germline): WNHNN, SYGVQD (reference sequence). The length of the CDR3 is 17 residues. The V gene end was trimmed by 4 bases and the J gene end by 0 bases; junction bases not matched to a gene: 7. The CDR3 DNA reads TGCGCCAGCAGTGGGCTAGCGGGGGTCCTAAGCACAGATACGCAGTATTTT. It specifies CASSGLAGVLSTDTQYF.

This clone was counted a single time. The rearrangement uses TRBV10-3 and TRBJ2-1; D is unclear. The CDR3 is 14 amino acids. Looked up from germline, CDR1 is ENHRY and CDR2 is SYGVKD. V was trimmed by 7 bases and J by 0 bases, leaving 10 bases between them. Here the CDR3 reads CAINPGDSYNEQFF. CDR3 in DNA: TGTGCCATCAATCCAGGCGACTCCTACAATGAGCAGTTCTTC.

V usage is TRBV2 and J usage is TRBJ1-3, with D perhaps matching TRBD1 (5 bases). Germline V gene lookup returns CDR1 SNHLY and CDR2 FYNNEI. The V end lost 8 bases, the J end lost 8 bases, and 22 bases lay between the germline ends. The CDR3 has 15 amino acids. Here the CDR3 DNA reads TGTGCCAGCCAACTGGGACTTATGTTGGTTGACACCATATATTTT. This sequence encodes CASQLGLMLVDTIYF.

CDR3 in amino acids: CASSPRTGGYSGANVLTF. The CDR3 DNA reads as TGTGCCAGCAGCCCCCGGACAGGGGGCTACTCTGGGGCCAACGTCCTGACTTTC. The gene calls are TRBV7-6 and TRBJ2-6; 11 bases align to TRBD1. J lost 0 bases, V lost 5 bases, and 6 bases had no gene match. CDR3 length equals 18 residues. The germline CDR1 and CDR2 sequences are SGHVS and FNYEAQ.

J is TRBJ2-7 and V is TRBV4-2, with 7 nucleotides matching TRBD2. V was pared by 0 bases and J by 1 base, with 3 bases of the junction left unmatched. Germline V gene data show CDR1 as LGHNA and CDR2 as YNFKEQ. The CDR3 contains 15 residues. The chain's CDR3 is CASSQEASGSYEQYF. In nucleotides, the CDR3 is TGTGCCAGCAGCCAAGAGGCTAGCGGATCCTACGAGCAGTACTTC.

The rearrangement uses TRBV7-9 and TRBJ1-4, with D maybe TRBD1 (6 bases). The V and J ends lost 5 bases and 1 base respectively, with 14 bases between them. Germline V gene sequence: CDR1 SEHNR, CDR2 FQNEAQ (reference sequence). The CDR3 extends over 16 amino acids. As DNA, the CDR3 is TGTGCCAGCAGCCGCAACCTACAGGGAACTAATGAAAAACTGTTTTTT. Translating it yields CASSRNLQGTNEKLFF.

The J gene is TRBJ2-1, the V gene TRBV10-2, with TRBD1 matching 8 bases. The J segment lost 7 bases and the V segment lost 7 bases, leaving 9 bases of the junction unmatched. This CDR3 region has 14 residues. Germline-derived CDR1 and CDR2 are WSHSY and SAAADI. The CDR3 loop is CASNGWTGRNEQFF. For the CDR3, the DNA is TGCGCCAGCAATGGATGGACAGGGAGGAATGAGCAGTTCTTC.

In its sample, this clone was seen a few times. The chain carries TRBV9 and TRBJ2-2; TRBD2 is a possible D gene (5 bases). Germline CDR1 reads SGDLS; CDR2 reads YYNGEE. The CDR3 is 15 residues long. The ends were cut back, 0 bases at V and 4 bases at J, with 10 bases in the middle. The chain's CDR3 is CASSVATSGTGELFF. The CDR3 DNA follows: TGTGCCAGCAGCGTAGCTACGAGCGGCACCGGGGAGCTGTTTTTT.

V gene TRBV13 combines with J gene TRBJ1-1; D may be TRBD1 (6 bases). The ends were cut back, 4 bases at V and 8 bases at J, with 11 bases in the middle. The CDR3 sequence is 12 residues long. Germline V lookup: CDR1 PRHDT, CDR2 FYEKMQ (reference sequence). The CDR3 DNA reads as TGTGCCAGCAGCTCATACAGGGCCGAAGCTTTCTTT. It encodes CASSSYRAEAFF.

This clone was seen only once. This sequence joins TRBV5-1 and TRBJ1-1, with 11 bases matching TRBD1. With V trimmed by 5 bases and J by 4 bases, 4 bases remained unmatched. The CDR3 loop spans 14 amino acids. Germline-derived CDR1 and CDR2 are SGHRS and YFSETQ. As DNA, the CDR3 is TGCGCCAGCAGGAGGGGACAGGGGGGCACTGAAGCTTTCTTT. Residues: CASRRGQGGTEAFF.

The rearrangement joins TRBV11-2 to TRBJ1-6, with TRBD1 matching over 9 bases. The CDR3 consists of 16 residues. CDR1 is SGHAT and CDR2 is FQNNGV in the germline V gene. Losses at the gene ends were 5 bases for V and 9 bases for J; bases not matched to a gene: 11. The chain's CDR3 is CASSPLGDRGVSPLHF. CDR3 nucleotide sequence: TGTGCCAGCAGCCCCCTCGGTGACAGGGGGGTTTCACCCCTCCACTTT.